A selection of T cell receptor beta chains follows, all from one sample in a study of T-cell reconstitution after alpha-beta-depleted transplantation in children. TCRdb passed the PCR reads through MiXCR, listing each CDR3 protein once. The sample comprises around 600,000 distinct CDR3 sequences, approximately 15% of which are singletons, and 1.1% rests with the top ten. The sequencing used PBMCs from the stem cell graft donor, collected from the stem cell graft. These TCRs come from a human donor who donated a stem cell graft to a child with acute myeloid leukemia. Both conserved end residues are part of each CDR3. The D gene is left open where the match is weak. Size values are once, few and many counts, or a class for expanded clones, and some rows have none.

>-|many|TRBJ1-2|TRBV29-1
TGCAGCGTGGTCGGGTACGAACTGCGGACCTTCGACTATGGCTACACCTTC
CSVVGYELRTFDYGYTF
>-|-|TRBJ2-5|TRBV7-2
TGTGCCAGCAGCTTACTCGCTAGAGGGCAAGAGACCCAGTACTTC
CASSLLARGQETQYF
>-|few|TRBJ2-3|TRBV20-1
TGCAGTGCTAGAGATCCCAGGGCGCAGTATTTT
CSARDPRAQYF
>-|-|TRBJ2-3|TRBV4-1
TGCGCCAGCAGCCAAGATCCGGCGAGGAAAACAGATACGCAGTATTTT
CASSQDPARKTDTQYF
>-|-|TRBJ1-5|TRBV6-1
TGTGCCACTACAGGTCTCCTTCTTTATAGCAATCAGCCCCAGCATTTT
CATTGLLLYSNQPQHF
>-|-|TRBJ2-2|TRBV5-1
TGCGCCAGCAGCTTGTATACACCGACGTCCGGGGAGCTGTTTTTT
CASSLYTPTSGELFF
>-|-|TRBJ2-6|TRBV7-9
TGTGCCAGCAGCTCAGCGCGGGGAGGGGCCAACGTCCTGACTTTC
CASSSARGGANVLTF
>-|few|TRBJ2-2|TRBV21-1
TGTGCCAGCAGCAAAGGAAGGGGGCAGGTCTCACGGGGAGCTGTTTTT
CASSKGRGQVSRGAVF
>-|many|TRBJ2-2|TRBV20-1
TGCAGTGCTAGGCGGCTCACCTACACCGGGGAGCTGTTTTTT
CSARRLTYTGELFF
>-|few|TRBJ2-2|TRBV19
TGTGCCAGTCATGGACCAAACACCGGGGAGCTGTTTTTT
CASHGPNTGELFF
>-|-|TRBJ2-3|TRBV10-3
TGTGCCATCAGTGGGGGGGCGGCAGATACGCAGTATTTT
CAISGGAADTQYF
>-|-|TRBJ2-1|TRBV4-2
TGTGCCAGCAGCCGAGCCGGGGTTGGGCAGTTCTTC
CASSRAGVGQFF
>TRBD2|many|TRBJ2-3|TRBV13
TGTGCCAGCAGTTCAAGGACTAGCGGGGGTACAGATACGCAGTATTTT
CASSSRTSGGTDTQYF
>-|few|TRBJ2-7|TRBV7-9
TGTGCCAGCAGCTTAAGAGGGCCCGTCTCCTACGAGCAGTACTTC
CASSLRGPVSYEQYF
>-|many|TRBJ1-2|TRBV20-1
TGCAGTGCTCGGACCTCATTCAGCCTGGAGGGCTACACCTTC
CSARTSFSLEGYTF
>-|many|TRBJ1-2|TRBV20-1
TGCAGTGCTAGGGGGAACAGGGAAAACTATGGCTACACCTTC
CSARGNRENYGYTF
>TRBD2|many|TRBJ2-1|TRBV7-2
TGTGCCAGCAGCCCACCTGGGACTAGCTCCTACAATGAGCAGTTCTTC
CASSPPGTSSYNEQFF
>-|many|TRBJ1-2|TRBV20-1
TGCAGTGCTGCCCGGGATGGGACGAGTAACTATGGCTACACCTTC
CSAARDGTSNYGYTF
>-|few|TRBJ1-6|TRBV7-9
TGTGCCAGCAGCTTCACAGCCTATAATTCACCCCTCCACTTT
CASSFTAYNSPLHF
>-|many|TRBJ1-1|TRBV20-1
TGCAGTGCTCCAGGGGACGGCACTGAAGCTTTCTTT
CSAPGDGTEAFF
>TRBD1|-|TRBJ2-5|TRBV7-9
TGTGCCAGCAGCGCCCGGGACAGTCGCCAAGAGACCCAGTACTTC
CASSARDSRQETQYF
>-|many|TRBJ1-4|TRBV29-1
TGCAGCGTTGAAGGGACAGCAAATGAAAAACTGTTTTTT
CSVEGTANEKLFF
>-|many|TRBJ1-4|TRBV29-1
TGCAGCGTCACCTGGGGGGCAAAACTGTTTTTT
CSVTWGAKLFF
>-|-|TRBJ1-2|TRBV5-1
TGCGCCAGCAGCTCTCACCCGACAGACTACACCTTC
CASSSHPTDYTF
>-|many|TRBJ2-7|TRBV20-1
TGCAGTGCCCCGACTACCAGCTCCTACGAGCAGTACTTC
CSAPTTSSYEQYF
>-|few|TRBJ1-1|TRBV4-1
TGCGCCAGCAGCCAAGATCGGGGCGGGGGCTTTTCGAACACTGAAGCTTTCTTT
CASSQDRGGGFSNTEAFF
>-|few|TRBJ1-5|TRBV7-9
TGTGCCAGCAGCTTAGGCAGATCCCTTTCTAGCAATCAGCCCCAGCATTTT
CASSLGRSLSSNQPQHF